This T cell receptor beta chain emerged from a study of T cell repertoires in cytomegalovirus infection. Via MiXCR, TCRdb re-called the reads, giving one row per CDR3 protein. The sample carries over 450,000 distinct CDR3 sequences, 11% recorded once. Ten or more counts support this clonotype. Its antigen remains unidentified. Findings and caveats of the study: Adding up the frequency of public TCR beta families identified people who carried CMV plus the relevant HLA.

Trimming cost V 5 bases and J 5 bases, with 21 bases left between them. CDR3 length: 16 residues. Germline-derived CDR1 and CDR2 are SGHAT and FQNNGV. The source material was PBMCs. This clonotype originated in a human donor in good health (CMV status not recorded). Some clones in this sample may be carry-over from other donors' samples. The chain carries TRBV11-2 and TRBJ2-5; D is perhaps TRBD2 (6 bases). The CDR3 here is CASSPRRGSQVETQYF. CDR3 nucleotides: TGTGCCAGCAGCCCCCGGAGGGGCTCGCAGGTGGAGACCCAGTACTTC.